These 25 T cell receptor beta chains originate from one sample sequenced in a study of T-cell reconstitution after alpha-beta-depleted transplantation in children. The TCRbeta library was prepared with unique molecular identifiers. TCRdb itself ran the PCR reads through MiXCR, one entry per CDR3 protein. The table lists around 490,000 distinct CDR3 sequences, 11% of them singletons. Material: PBMCs, mostly from graft donor cells, obtained 180 days after TCRalphabeta/CD19-depleted stem cell transplant. These receptors were taken from a female patient aged 2-15 years who had a stem cell transplant for aplastic anemia, so the T cells may come from the graft donor.

The rearrangement joins TRBV15 to TRBJ1-5, with 9 nucleotides matching TRBD1. J gave up 4 bases and V 0 bases, and 7 bases lay outside the gene matches. Germline assignment: CDR1 LNHNV and CDR2 YYDKDF (reference sequence). The CDR3 runs 17 residues. The CDR3 loop reads CATSRDRGTGTNQPQHF. CDR3 nucleotides: TGTGCCACCAGCAGAGATCGCGGGACAGGGACGAATCAGCCCCAGCATTTT.

The V and J genes are TRBV19 and TRBJ1-5; D ambiguous. Germline assignment: CDR1 LNHDA and CDR2 SQIVND (reference sequence). There are 15 residues in the CDR3. Trimming cost V 3 bases and J 7 bases, with 16 bases left between them. The CDR3 region is CASSIEGTFGQPQHF. CDR3 nucleotide sequence: TGTGCCAGTAGTATCGAGGGCACGTTTGGCCAGCCCCAGCATTTT.

This clonotype was observed a handful of times. V gene TRBV5-1 combines with J gene TRBJ2-2; unclear D gene. The CDR3 loop spans 14 amino acids. V was cut by 4 bases and J by 5 bases, with 12 bases left in between. CDR1 SGHRS and CDR2 YFSETQ come from the germline V gene. CDR3 nucleotides: TGCGCCAGCAGCCCACTCGAAGGGACCGGGGAGCTGTTTTTT. Translating gives CASSPLEGTGELFF. The whole variable domain, remainder taken from reference TRBV5-1 and TRBJ2-2, is KAGVTQTPRYLIKTRGQQVTLSCSPISGHRSVSWYQQTPGQGLQFLFEYFSETQRNKGNFPGRFSGRQFSNSRSEMNVSTLELGDSALYLCASSPLEGTGELFFGEGSRLTVL.

This sequence joins TRBV10-3 and TRBJ2-2, with 8 bases matching TRBD1. CDR1 is ENHRY and CDR2 is SYGVKD in the germline V gene. This CDR3 has 17 residues. V gave up 0 bases and J gave up 4 bases; unmatched junction bases: 7. This CDR3 is CAISESPGTGLTGELFF. CDR3 bases: TGTGCCATCAGTGAGTCTCCCGGGACAGGACTCACCGGGGAGCTGTTTTTT.

This chain joins TRBV6-6 and TRBJ2-1; D gene ambiguous. The CDR3 has 11 amino acids. Germline lookup yields CDR1 MNHNY and CDR2 SVGAGI (reference sequence). The ends were cut back, 4 bases at V and 8 bases at J, with 6 bases in the middle. The CDR3 DNA sequence: TGTGCCAGCAGTTTAATCGATGAGCAGTTCTTC. As protein: CASSLIDEQFF.

The rearrangement joins TRBV7-3 to TRBJ2-1; 11 nucleotides agree with TRBD2. Germline values: CDR1 SGHTA, CDR2 FQGTGA. The CDR3 totals 15 residues. The trim removed 5 bases at V and 4 bases at J, leaving 4 bases unmatched. The CDR3 here is CASSIAGGMYNEQFF. As DNA, the CDR3 is TGTGCCAGCAGCATAGCGGGAGGGATGTACAATGAGCAGTTCTTC.

The rearrangement joins TRBV29-1 to TRBJ2-3; D might be TRBD1 or TRBD2, each matching 5 bases. There are 13 residues in the CDR3. The V gene's germline CDR1 is SQVTM and CDR2 ANQGSEA. Between the trimmed V and J ends, which lost 6 bases and 3 bases, there was a span of 13 bases. CDR3 loop: CSVRGTATDTQYF. The CDR3 DNA reads as TGCAGCGTCCGAGGGACCGCAACAGATACGCAGTATTTT.

This clonotype was observed a few times. V is TRBV25-1 and J is TRBJ2-1, with TRBD2 matching over 11 bases. The CDR3 has 15 amino acids. Germline-derived CDR1 and CDR2 are MGHDK and SYGVNS. The V gene end was trimmed by 5 bases and the J gene end by 3 bases; junction bases not matched to a gene: 3. CDR3 sequence (DNA): TGTGCCAGCAGTCAGACTAGCGGGATCTACAATGAGCAGTTCTTC. This sequence encodes CASSQTSGIYNEQFF.

This clonotype showed up just a few times. The gene calls are TRBV7-2 and TRBJ1-2, with D uncertain. The CDR3 is made up of 13 amino acids. Germline V gives CDR1 SGHTA, CDR2 FQGNSA. V shed 2 bases and J shed 6 bases, with 10 bases lying between them. Here the CDR3 DNA reads TGTGCCAGCAGCTTAACGGGGAGCGATGGCTACACCTTC. Residues: CASSLTGSDGYTF. Full variable domain (rest looked up from reference TRBV7-2 and TRBJ1-2): GAGVSQSPSNKVTEKGKDVELRCDPISGHTALYWYRQSLGQGLEFLIYFQGNSAPDKSGLPSDRFSAERTGGSVSTLTIQRTQQEDSAVYLCASSLTGSDGYTFGSGTRLTVV.

This clonotype turned up a few times. CDR3 sequence reads: CASRWSRDSLTGGELFF. CDR3 coding DNA: TGTGCCAGCAGGTGGAGCCGGGACTCCTTAACGGGCGGGGAGCTGTTTTTT. This chain links TRBV6-1 with TRBJ2-2, with D perhaps TRBD2 (6 bases). The germline V gene encodes CDR1 MNHNS and CDR2 SASEGT. The CDR3 has 17 residues. V was clipped by 6 bases and J by 7 bases, with 24 bases between them.

This clonotype has a count of ten or more. The chain links TRBV29-1 to TRBJ2-1, with TRBD1 identical over 8 bases. V shed 4 bases and J 9 bases; nucleotides not matched to a gene: 5. The germline V gene has CDR1 SQVTM and CDR2 ANQGSEA. This CDR3 is 12 amino acids long. The CDR3 bases are TGCAGCGTTGGACAGGGGACTGTTGAGCAGTTCTTC. Encoded protein: CSVGQGTVEQFF.

The chain uses TRBV7-2 and TRBJ2-3; D gene ambiguous. Germline CDR1 reads SGHTA; CDR2 reads FQGNSA. Trimming stripped 1 base from V and 4 bases from J, with 15 bases between. This CDR3 contains 16 residues. CDR3 region: CASSLVLPVAADTQYF. The DNA of the CDR3 is TGTGCCAGCAGCTTAGTGCTCCCAGTGGCCGCAGATACGCAGTATTTT.

The V and J genes are TRBV5-4 and TRBJ1-4, with a weak D call TRBD1 (6 bases). V was cut by 4 bases and J by 10 bases, with 14 bases left in between. This CDR3 spans 13 amino acids. Germline assignment: CDR1 SGHNT and CDR2 YYREEE (reference sequence). In nucleotides, the CDR3 is TGTGCCAGCAGCGATGAGGGGGTCGGAAAACTGTTTTTT. Its translation: CASSDEGVGKLFF.

This clonotype has just a few counts. V is TRBV10-3 and J is TRBJ2-4, with 7 bases matching TRBD2. V dropped 3 bases and J dropped 8; count of bases not matched to a gene: 16. The germline CDR1 and CDR2 sequences are ENHRY and SYGVKD. The CDR3 totals 17 residues. CDR3 sequence: CAISDGQRGLMGDIQYF. The CDR3 coding sequence is TGTGCCATCAGTGATGGCCAGCGGGGCCTGATGGGAGACATTCAGTACTTC.

V gene TRBV15 combines with J gene TRBJ2-1; 11 bases are a match to TRBD2. V dropped 0 bases and J dropped 6; count of bases not matched to a gene: 4. Germline loops: CDR1 LNHNV, CDR2 YYDKDF (reference sequence). CDR3 length: 16 residues. This CDR3 is CATSREDLAGGNEQFF. CDR3 coding DNA: TGTGCCACCAGCAGAGAGGATCTAGCGGGGGGCAATGAGCAGTTCTTC.

The chain uses TRBV7-2 and TRBJ2-7; TRBD2 agrees at 10 bases. The CDR3 length is 15 residues. Germline lookup yields CDR1 SGHTA and CDR2 FQGNSA. Trimming at V came to 1 base and at J to 6 bases, leaving 6 bases not matched to a gene. The CDR3 nucleotides are TGTGCCAGCAGCTTAGTGGCTAGCGGGAGTCTCGAGCAGTACTTC. It codes for CASSLVASGSLEQYF.

The CDR3 DNA sequence: TGTGCCATCAGTCTCGGGGCCACAGGGTCGGGCTCCTACAATGAGCAGTTCTTC. This encodes CAISLGATGSGSYNEQFF. The chain joins TRBV10-3 to TRBJ2-1; TRBD1 is a possible D gene (6 bases). V was shortened by 5 bases and J by 0 bases, with 20 bases between the two germline ends. Germline values: CDR1 ENHRY, CDR2 SYGVKD. The CDR3 consists of 18 residues.

This clonotype appeared a few times. The chain links TRBV14 to TRBJ2-3; 10 bases are a match to TRBD2. With 3 bases clipped from V and 2 bases from J, the junction kept 5 bases outside the gene matches. From germline, CDR1 is SGHDN and CDR2 FVKESK. This CDR3 has 16 amino acids. The CDR3, as DNA: TGTGCCAGCAGCCAGCAAGCGGGAGGGCTCACAGATACGCAGTATTTT. It is translated as CASSQQAGGLTDTQYF. Together with reference TRBV14 and TRBJ2-3, the CDR3 gives the full variable domain: EAGVTQFPSHSVIEKGQTVTLRCDPISGHDNLYWYRRVMGKEIKFLLHFVKESKQDESGMPNNRFLAERTGGTYSTLKVQPAELEDSGVYFCASSQQAGGLTDTQYFGPGTRLTVL.

This clonotype was counted only a few times. V is TRBV5-1 and J is TRBJ2-5; TRBD2 matches 14 bases. This CDR3 spans 16 amino acids. The V gene end was trimmed by 4 bases and the J gene end by 3 bases; junction bases not matched to a gene: 5. Germline CDR1 SGHRS, CDR2 YFSETQ. As DNA, the CDR3 is TGCGCCAGCAGCGGGGGACTAGCGGGGGAGAAAGAGACCCAGTACTTC. It codes for CASSGGLAGEKETQYF.

The J gene is TRBJ2-6, the V gene TRBV21-1; TRBD1 is taken as the D call from the table, unchecked against the DNA. TRBV21-1 is labeled a pseudogene. The CDR3 runs 19 residues. In DNA, the CDR3 is TGTGCCAGCAGCAAGGATCTGACAGGGGAGGAATACGGGGCCAACGTCCTGACTTTC. It specifies CASSKDLTGEEYGANVLTF.

The rearrangement joins TRBV6-2 or TRBV6-3 to TRBJ2-7; tentatively, D is TRBD1 (6 bases). Germline CDR1 reads MNHEY; CDR2 reads SVGEGT. V lost 2 bases to trimming and J lost 3 bases, with 11 bases between them. The CDR3 extends over 14 amino acids. The CDR3 DNA reads as TGTGCCAGCAGTTACGCCACAGGGAACTACGAGCAGTACGTC. Protein: CASSYATGNYEQYV.

The chain has TRBV2 and TRBJ2-7; D remains unclear. Deletions cut 8 bases from V and 1 base from J, with 9 bases between. The V gene's germline CDR1 is SNHLY and CDR2 FYNNEI. There are 12 residues in the CDR3. Here the CDR3 DNA reads TGTGCCAGCGAACAACTTTCCTACGAGCAGTACTTC. It encodes CASEQLSYEQYF.

This clonotype was counted between two and nine times. The chain combines TRBV5-1 with TRBJ2-1; 12 bases agree with TRBD1. CDR3 size: 16 residues. Germline V gene sequence: CDR1 SGHRS, CDR2 YFSETQ. The ends lost 0 bases at V and 8 bases at J; junction bases unmatched: 6. For the CDR3, the DNA is TGCGCCAGCAGCTTGGCGGGACAGGGGGCGCGGGATGAGCAGTTCTTC. Its translation: CASSLAGQGARDEQFF.

This sequence joins TRBV7-2 and TRBJ2-3, with 9 bases fitting TRBD2. The length of the CDR3 is 16 residues. CDR1 is SGHTA, CDR2 FQGNSA, per germline. V trimming: 7 bases; J trimming: 6 bases; junction bases outside the gene matches: 14. The CDR3 DNA is TGTGCCAGCAACCTGAGAGCGGGAGGTCCCTCGGATACGCAGTATTTT. This translates into CASNLRAGGPSDTQYF. The variable domain in full, completed from reference TRBV7-2 and TRBJ2-3, reads GAGVSQSPSNKVTEKGKDVELRCDPISGHTALYWYRQSLGQGLEFLIYFQGNSAPDKSGLPSDRFSAERTGGSVSTLTIQRTQQEDSAVYLCASNLRAGGPSDTQYFGPGTRLTVL.

V gene TRBV7-2 combines with J gene TRBJ2-7, with 9 bases lining up with TRBD2. V lost 2 bases, J lost 4 bases, and 6 bases stayed unmatched. This CDR3 is 15 amino acids long. From germline, CDR1 is SGHTA and CDR2 FQGNSA. This CDR3 is CASSLTKTSGYEQYV. CDR3 sequence (DNA): TGTGCCAGCAGCTTAACCAAGACTAGCGGTTACGAGCAGTACGTC.